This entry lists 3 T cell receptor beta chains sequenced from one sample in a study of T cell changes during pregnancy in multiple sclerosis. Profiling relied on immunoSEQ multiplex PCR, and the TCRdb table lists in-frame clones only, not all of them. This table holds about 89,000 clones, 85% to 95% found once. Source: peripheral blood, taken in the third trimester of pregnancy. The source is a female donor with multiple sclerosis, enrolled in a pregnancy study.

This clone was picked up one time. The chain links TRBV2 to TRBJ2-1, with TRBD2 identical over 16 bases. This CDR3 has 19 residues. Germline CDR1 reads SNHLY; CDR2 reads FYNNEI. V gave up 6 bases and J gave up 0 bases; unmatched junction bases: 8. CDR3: CASRGGLAGGPSSYNEQFF. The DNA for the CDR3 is TGTGCCAGCAGGGGGGGACTAGCGGGAGGGCCGAGCTCCTACAATGAGCAGTTCTTC. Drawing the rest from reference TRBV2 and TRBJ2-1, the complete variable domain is EPEVTQTPSHQVTQMGQEVILRCVPISNHLYFYWYRQILGQKVEFLVSFYNNEISEKSEIFDDQFSVERPDGSNFTLKIRSTKLEDSAMYFCASRGGLAGGPSSYNEQFFGPGTRLTVL.

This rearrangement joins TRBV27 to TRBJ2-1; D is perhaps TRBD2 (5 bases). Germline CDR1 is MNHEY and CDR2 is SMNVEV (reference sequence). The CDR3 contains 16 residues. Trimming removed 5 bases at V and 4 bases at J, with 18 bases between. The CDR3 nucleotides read TGTGCCAGCAGTCCGTCCCACGGTGAGGGTTACAATGAGCAGTTCTTC. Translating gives CASSPSHGEGYNEQFF.

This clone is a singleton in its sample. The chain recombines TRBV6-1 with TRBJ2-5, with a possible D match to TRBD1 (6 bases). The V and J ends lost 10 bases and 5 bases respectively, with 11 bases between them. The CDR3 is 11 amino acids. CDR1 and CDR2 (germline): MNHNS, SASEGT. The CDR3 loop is CATRTAETQYF. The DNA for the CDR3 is TGTGCCACCCGGACAGCGGAGACCCAGTACTTC.